The 21 T cell receptor beta chains reported below all come from one sample, sequenced in a study of cytomegalovirus exposure and HLA in healthy donors. The PCR contained 60 Vbeta and 13 Jbeta primers. Data came from immunoSEQ multiplex PCR; TCRdb stores just in-frame clones and leaves some out. The sample holds around 160,000 clones, about 72% seen once. The sample taken for sequencing was PBMCs. The receptors derive from a man aged 45-65 years in good health and CMV-seropositive.

The chain has TRBV19 and TRBJ1-2; 9 nucleotides agree with TRBD1. This CDR3 contains 15 residues. Unmatched junction bases numbered 7, after V lost 5 bases and J lost 3 bases. CDR1 LNHDA and CDR2 SQIVND come from the germline V gene (reference sequence). CDR3 sequence: CASSSHRGQDYGYTF. The CDR3 region has the DNA TGTGCCAGTAGTTCACACAGGGGGCAGGACTATGGCTACACCTTC. Variable domain in full (rest from reference TRBV19 and TRBJ1-2): DGGITQSPKYLFRKEGQNVTLSCEQNLNHDAMYWYRQDPGQGLRLIYYSQIVNDFQKGDIAEGYSVSREKKESFPLTVTSAQKNPTAFYLCASSSHRGQDYGYTFGSGTRLTVV.

Notes on this clone: A junction boundary mismatches the germline segment, possibly from a read error. Other DNA sequences within the sample encode an identical CDR3. V and J are TRBV20-1 and TRBJ1-2; D remains unclear. This CDR3 is built from 10 residues. Per germline, CDR1 DFQATT and CDR2 SNEGSKA (reference sequence). In DNA form, the CDR3 reads TGCAGTGCTAGAGGCGGTGCGGAGGTCTTC. It codes for CSARGGAEVF.

The genes are TRBV10-3 and TRBJ1-3, with unresolved D. Per germline, CDR1 ENHRY and CDR2 SYGVKD. Trimming left V 4 bases short and J 0 bases short, with 7 bases between. The CDR3 consists of 14 residues. CDR3: CAISAPSSGNTIYF. CDR3 sequence (DNA): TGTGCCATCAGTGCCCCGAGCTCTGGAAACACCATATATTTT.

This chain connects TRBV19 to TRBJ1-4; 12 bases are shared with TRBD1. This CDR3 comprises 17 residues. CDR1 is LNHDA, CDR2 SQIVND, per germline (reference sequence). V was clipped by 5 bases and J by 3 bases; unmatched bases: 7. CDR3 in amino acids: CASSPRDRGQANEKLFF. CDR3 in DNA: TGTGCCAGTAGTCCCCGGGACAGGGGGCAGGCTAATGAAAAACTGTTTTTT.

The V call is TRBV29-1, the J call TRBJ2-7; D is unclear. This CDR3 comprises 13 residues. V was shortened by 2 bases and J by 3 bases, with 11 bases between the two germline ends. Germline CDR1 reads SQVTM; CDR2 reads ANQGSEA. The CDR3 DNA reads as TGCAGCGTTGAATCCCGGGTCGGCTACGAGCAGTACTTC. Amino acid sequence: CSVESRVGYEQYF.

CDR3 sequence: CATSRGRQGVAEAFF. The CDR3 DNA reads as TGTGCCACCAGCAGAGGCAGACAGGGCGTCGCTGAAGCTTTCTTT. The V gene is TRBV15, the J gene TRBJ1-1; TRBD1 matches 7 bases. CDR1 LNHNV and CDR2 YYDKDF come from the germline V gene (reference sequence). J gave up 6 bases and V 1 base, and 8 bases lay outside the gene matches. The CDR3 contains 15 residues.

This clone was detected a few times. The rearrangement joins TRBV28 to TRBJ1-6; 9 bases are shared with TRBD1. In germline, CDR1 is MDHEN, CDR2 SYDVKM. This CDR3 comprises 15 residues. The junction had 10 bases not matched to a gene; V was cut back by 7 bases and J by 9 bases. CDR3 sequence (DNA): TGTGCCAGCACCCGGGACAGGGTGAGGGCTTCACCCCTCCACTTT. Its translation is CASTRDRVRASPLHF. Looking up the rest from reference TRBV28 and TRBJ1-6 gives the full variable domain: DVKVTQSSRYLVKRTGEKVFLECVQDMDHENMFWYRQDPGLGLRLIYFSYDVKMKEKGDIPEGYSVSREKKERFSLILESASTNQTSMYLCASTRDRVRASPLHFGNGTRLTVT.

The chain has TRBV7-9 and TRBJ1-2, with D possibly matching TRBD1 (5 bases). The germline V gene encodes CDR1 SEHNR and CDR2 FQNEAQ (reference sequence). Trimming took off 1 base at V and 4 bases at J, with 10 bases between the two ends. The CDR3 covers 14 residues. This CDR3 reads CASSLGGLGYGYTF. For the CDR3, the DNA is TGTGCCAGCAGCTTAGGGGGACTGGGCTATGGCTACACCTTC.

The chain couples TRBV13 to TRBJ2-4; 8 bases agree with TRBD1. V gave up 1 base and J gave up 3 bases; unmatched junction bases: 8. CDR1 PRHDT and CDR2 FYEKMQ come from the germline V gene (reference sequence). CDR3 length: 17 amino acids. CDR3 sequence: CASSLAGQGAGKNIQYF. CDR3 DNA: TGTGCCAGCAGCTTAGCGGGGCAGGGGGCTGGCAAAAACATTCAGTACTTC.

The chain recombines TRBV28 with TRBJ1-5; weak D call: TRBD1 (6 bases). The CDR3 is 15 amino acids. Germline values: CDR1 MDHEN, CDR2 SYDVKM. The V end was cut by 6 bases, the J end by 0 bases, with 12 bases between. The CDR3 nucleotides are TGTGCCAGCAGATCCAGGGGATATAGCAATCAGCCCCAGCATTTT. It is translated as CASRSRGYSNQPQHF.

In regard to this clone: Other DNA sequences in this specimen translate into the identical CDR3. Written as DNA, the CDR3 is TGTGCCAGTAGTGGTTCTTCACTAGCTCATGAGCAGTTCTTC. Protein product: CASSGSSLAHEQFF. The chain carries TRBV6-5 and TRBJ2-1, with TRBD2 as a possible D gene (6 bases). The CDR3 has 14 residues. V was cut by 9 bases and J by 8 bases, with 20 bases left in between. Germline V gene lookup returns CDR1 MNHEY and CDR2 SVGAGI.

As concerns this clone: The germline gene is not matched at one end of the junction; a read error may be the cause. This rearrangement joins TRBV7-7 to TRBJ2-1; D is uncertain. Germline CDR1 reads SSHAT; CDR2 reads FNYEAQ (reference sequence). The CDR3 is 13 residues long. This CDR3 is CASSLGPVDEQFF. DNA for the CDR3: TGTGCTAGCAGCTTAGGCCCAGTGGATGAGCAGTTCTTC.

V is TRBV5-1 and J is TRBJ1-4; perhaps TRBD1 as D (5 bases). Trimming cost V 3 bases and J 2 bases, with 14 bases left between them. Looked up from germline, CDR1 is SGHRS and CDR2 is YFSETQ. This CDR3 contains 16 residues. The DNA for the CDR3 is TGCGCCAGCAGCTCTCATACCCGGGGGACTAATGAAAAACTGTTTTTT. Amino acids: CASSSHTRGTNEKLFF.

The J gene is TRBJ1-6, the V gene TRBV4-3; D unresolved. The V and J ends lost 0 bases and 11 bases respectively, with 11 bases between them. CDR3 length: 14 amino acids. Germline lookup yields CDR1 LGHNA and CDR2 YSLEER. The chain's CDR3 is CASSQDHGVPPLHF. The CDR3, as DNA: TGCGCCAGCAGCCAAGATCACGGGGTGCCACCCCTCCACTTT.

V is TRBV2 and J is TRBJ2-7; a possible D gene is TRBD1 (6 bases). Germline V gene sequence: CDR1 SNHLY, CDR2 FYNNEI. CDR3 length: 14 residues. Trimming stripped 5 bases from V and 3 bases from J, with 14 bases between. The CDR3 nucleotides read TGTGCCAGCAGTAGGACAGTGGGCTTCTACGAGCAGTACTTC. Protein: CASSRTVGFYEQYF.

This clone has only a few counts. The J gene is TRBJ2-3, the V gene TRBV7-3; tentatively, D is TRBD1 (5 bases). Trimming removed 4 bases at V and 4 bases at J, with 15 bases between. Germline lookup yields CDR1 SGHTA and CDR2 FQGTGA. This CDR3 contains 15 residues. Here the CDR3 reads CASSWGEGAPDTQYF. CDR3 sequence (DNA): TGTGCCAGCAGCTGGGGCGAAGGGGCCCCAGATACGCAGTATTTT.

The J gene is TRBJ2-5, the V gene TRBV15; the match to TRBD1 covers 7 bases. The DNA end favors TRBJ2-7, so the J call may be wrong. The CDR3 covers 12 residues. Germline V gene data show CDR1 as LNHNV and CDR2 as YYDKDF (reference sequence). The CDR3: CATSQDRAEQYF. CDR3 bases: TGTGCCACCAGCCAAGACAGGGCCGAGCAGTACTTC.

This sequence joins TRBV6-1 and TRBJ1-5, with TRBD1 matching 7 bases. Unmatched junction bases numbered 7, after V lost 2 bases and J lost 3 bases. Germline assignment: CDR1 MNHNS and CDR2 SASEGT. This CDR3 is built from 16 residues. This CDR3 is CASSERRTGYNQPQHF. DNA of the CDR3: TGTGCCAGCAGTGAAAGGCGGACAGGCTACAATCAGCCCCAGCATTTT.

The rearrangement uses TRBV27 and TRBJ1-6, with D uncertain. The CDR3 has 12 residues. Trimming stripped 9 bases from V and 6 bases from J, with 9 bases between. Germline assignment: CDR1 MNHEY and CDR2 SMNVEV (reference sequence). The CDR3 DNA reads as TGTGCCAGTGGGAGTGTTAATTCACCCCTCCACTTT. It codes for CASGSVNSPLHF.

The chain is built from TRBV7-8 and TRBJ1-1; TRBD1 agrees at 8 bases. J lost 4 bases, V lost 7 bases, and 8 bases had no gene match. The germline gives CDR1 SGHVS, CDR2 FQNEAQ. The CDR3 runs to 14 residues. The CDR3 protein is CASNLGRGLTEAFF. The DNA of the CDR3 is TGTGCCAGCAACTTGGGCAGGGGGCTCACTGAAGCTTTCTTT.

This clone was observed a few times. This chain links TRBV9 with TRBJ1-5; D ambiguous. CDR1 SGDLS and CDR2 YYNGEE come from the germline V gene. There are 13 residues in the CDR3. V was clipped by 0 bases and J by 6 bases, with 7 bases between them. In nucleotides, the CDR3 is TGTGCCAGCAGCGTAGATCCAGGTCAGCCCCAGCATTTT. This sequence encodes CASSVDPGQPQHF.